The rows below give T cell receptor beta chains drawn from one sample of a study of T cell changes during pregnancy in multiple sclerosis. Profiling relied on immunoSEQ multiplex PCR, and the TCRdb table lists in-frame clones only, not all of them. Of 30,000 to 35,000 clones detected, around 90% appear once; the ten largest clones hold roughly 0.52%. Sequenced material: CD4+ T cells from peripheral blood mononuclear cells, taken in the third trimester of pregnancy. Receptors were obtained from a female donor in good health, enrolled as a control in a pregnancy study. The CDR3 runs from the conserved cysteine through the conserved F or W. The D gene is left open where the match is weak. The listing skips clone size in some rows; elsewhere it reads once, few, many or a size class.

j_call,v_call,clone_size,d_call,cdr3_nt,cdr3_aa
TRBJ1-1,TRBV14,-,-,TGTGCCAGCAGCCAACAGGGGAAGGGGACTGAAGCTTTCTTT,CASSQQGKGTEAFF
TRBJ1-6,TRBV5-6,-,-,TGTGCCAGCAGTCGACCTCGGGGGGCCTTGGATTCACCCCTCCACTTT,CASSRPRGALDSPLHF
TRBJ2-1,TRBV28,-,TRBD2,TGTGCCAGCAGTTTAAGGGGACTAGTTTCCAATGAGCAGTTCTTC,CASSLRGLVSNEQFF
TRBJ1-6,TRBV7-6,-,-,TGTGCCAGCAGCTTAGGGGGGCTAGGGTCACCCCTCCACTTT,CASSLGGLGSPLHF
TRBJ1-6,TRBV7-8,-,-,TGTGCCAGCACCCCGACAGCCTCCTATAATTCACCCCTCCACTTT,CASTPTASYNSPLHF
TRBJ2-1,TRBV7-2,-,TRBD2,TGTGCCAGCAGCTTAGTGGCTAGCGGGAGATCGTCCTACAATGAGCAGTTCTTC,CASSLVASGRSSYNEQFF
TRBJ2-1,TRBV15,-,TRBD2,TGTGCCACCAAGGTTGCGGGAGGGCAGGGTGAGCAGTTCTTC,CATKVAGGQGEQFF
TRBJ2-7,TRBV7-2,-,-,TGTGCCAGCAGCTTAGCCCTTAACGAGCAGTACTTC,CASSLALNEQYF
TRBJ1-5,TRBV4-3,-,TRBD1,TGCGCCAGCAGCCAAGAATTTTCGGCGACGACAGGGGGCGGTCAGCCCCAGCATTTT,CASSQEFSATTGGGQPQHF
TRBJ2-1,TRBV28,-,-,TGTGCCAGCCGGCGGGCAGGGAGGAATGAGCAGTTCTTC,CASRRAGRNEQFF
TRBJ2-7,TRBV12-5,-,TRBD2,TGTGCTAGTGGTTTAGGCGGGAGGTACGAGCAGTACTTC,CASGLGGRYEQYF
TRBJ2-7,TRBV27,-,TRBD2,TGTGCCAGCAGTTCCCCGGGACTAGCGGGCCACGAGCAGTACTTC,CASSSPGLAGHEQYF
TRBJ1-2,TRBV11-2,-,TRBD1,TGTGCCAGCAGCTTGCAGGGGGCCCAAGGCTACACCTTC,CASSLQGAQGYTF
TRBJ2-1,TRBV7-2,once,TRBD1,TGTGCCAGCAGCTGGGACAGGGAGCCGTTCTTC,CASSWDREPFF
TRBJ2-4,TRBV9,once,TRBD2,TGTGCCAGCAGCGTTTTAGCGGGAGGGCCGTTAAACATTCAGTACTTC,CASSVLAGGPLNIQYF
TRBJ1-2,TRBV29-1,-,TRBD1,TGCAGCGTTGAGTGGGGGCTAGGGGGCAACTATGGCTACACCTTC,CSVEWGLGGNYGYTF
TRBJ2-3,TRBV11-3,-,-,TGTGCCAGCATCTGCACAGATACGCAGTATTTT,CASICTDTQYF
TRBJ1-2,TRBV29-1,-,-,TGCAGCGTTCGCGGGGGCGCCGGCTATGGCTACACCTTC,CSVRGGAGYGYTF
TRBJ2-7,TRBV10-3,-,TRBD1,TGTGCCATCAAGACAGGGGGCGGCTACGAGCAGTACTTC,CAIKTGGGYEQYF